This T cell receptor beta chain was found in a study of T cells in women clearing cervical HPV infection. The wider study: Cases were women with histologically confirmed HPV16-related CIN3 or worse, including a couple of invasive cancers. Study-level points and caveats: Repertoire richness, not evenness, was significantly elevated in CIN3+ cases versus controls.

After removal of 9 bases from V and 2 bases from J, the junction contained 5 bases not matched to a gene. Germline V lookup: CDR1 LNHDA, CDR2 SQIVND (reference sequence). This CDR3 contains 13 residues. Regarding this clone: Its antigen is not identified. With the read ending 3 residues before the CDR3 end, the germline J gene is used to fill in that end.

Genomic DNA, averaging approximately 1,200 ng per sample, yielded TCR beta CDR3 via immunoSEQ. Clones were sequenced by immunoSEQ multiplex PCR, and TCRdb holds only the in-frame ones, with some missing. The listing records 30,000 to 45,000 clones. This chain connects TRBV19 to TRBJ1-2; 8 bases agree with TRBD1. The receptor comes from a woman between 18 and 70 years old with a cervical HPV16 infection that either progressed to CIN3+ or cleared (not recorded which). The specimen sequenced was blood buffy coat. The CDR3 is CASQGQGNYGYTF. The part of the CDR3 DNA that was read is TGTGCCAGCCAAGGACAGGGCAACTATGGC.